This is a list of T cell receptor beta chains from one sample in a study of Graves' ophthalmopathy and Graves' hyperthyroidism. TCRdb processed the multiplex PCR reads anew with MiXCR; each CDR3 protein has one entry. The table shows 500,000 to 600,000 distinct CDR3 sequences, with 39% occurring only once. Sequences were obtained from peripheral blood or thyroid tissue (not recorded which). Receptors originate from an adult man with Graves' hyperthyroidism. Each CDR3 is given with its conserved first and last residue. A D gene is named only where the DNA matches it firmly. A clone size is listed for some rows: how often the clone was seen (once, few, many), or a class if it is expanded.

CASSLVGTAGTDTQYF	TGTGCCAGCAGCCTCGTAGGTACAGCGGGCACAGATACGCAGTATTTT	TRBV7-6	few	TRBJ2-3	.
CASSQGFPNSYEQHF	TGTGCCAGCAGCCAAGGGTTCCCGAACTCCTACGAGCAGCACTTC	TRBV10-2	once	TRBJ2-7	.
CASSASTGYGYTF	TGTGCCAGCTCCGCCTCGACGGGGTATGGCTACACCTTC	TRBV19	few	TRBJ1-2	.
CSVEDHGRGSYTF	TGCAGCGTTGAAGATCACGGGAGGGGGAGCTACACCTTC	TRBV29-1	many	TRBJ1-2	.
CASSSGTIQETQYF	TGTGCTAGCAGCTCCGGGACTATTCAAGAGACCCAGTACTTC	TRBV7-9	many	TRBJ2-5	TRBD2
CASSAPFKETQYF	TGTGCCAGCAGCGCCCCCTTCAAAGAGACCCAGTACTTC	TRBV9	many	TRBJ2-5	.
CASSVGLLGGSPLHF	TGTGCCAGCAGCGTAGGCCTGTTAGGGGGATCACCCCTCCACTTT	TRBV9	many	TRBJ1-6	.
CASSFSGQEETQYF	TGTGCCAGCAGTTTTAGTGGACAGGAAGAGACCCAGTACTTC	TRBV12-3/TRBV12-4	many	TRBJ2-5	TRBD1
CATSRVINFRGDTEAFF	TGTGCCACCAGCAGAGTAATAAACTTCCGAGGTGACACTGAAGCTTTCTTT	TRBV15	many	TRBJ1-1	.
CASTGTGYGNTEAFF	TGTGCCAGCACCGGGACAGGGTATGGGAACACTGAAGCTTTCTTT	TRBV2	many	TRBJ1-1	TRBD1
CASSLALRGGTDTQYF	TGTGCCAGCAGCTTAGCGTTGCGGGGGGGTACAGATACGCAGTATTTT	TRBV7-8	.	TRBJ2-3	TRBD2
CASRNPSRENEKLFF	TGTGCCAGTAGAAATCCTTCGAGGGAGAATGAAAAACTGTTTTTT	TRBV19	many	TRBJ1-4	.
CASSAGQGYQPQHF	TGTGCCAGTAGTGCGGGACAGGGTTATCAGCCCCAGCATTTT	TRBV19	many	TRBJ1-5	TRBD1
CSARKGGVNTEAFF	TGCAGTGCTAGAAAGGGAGGGGTGAACACTGAAGCTTTCTTT	TRBV20-1	many	TRBJ1-1	.
CASSPSGSTYEQYF	TGCGCCAGCAGCCCTAGCGGGAGCACCTACGAGCAGTACTTC	TRBV4-1	many	TRBJ2-7	TRBD2
CASSLASGQGNSPLHF	TGTGCCAGCAGCTTAGCATCGGGACAGGGGAATTCACCCCTCCACTTT	TRBV7-8	many	TRBJ1-6	TRBD1
CSVEDGTGWLDEQYF	TGCAGCGTTGAAGATGGGACAGGGTGGTTGGACGAGCAGTACTTC	TRBV20-1	few	TRBJ2-7	TRBD1
CSVDGEGTGNTIYF	TGCAGCGTAGACGGCGAAGGTACTGGAAACACCATATATTTT	TRBV29-1	many	TRBJ1-3	.
CASSEGHPNTEAFF	TGTGCCAGCAGCGAGGGACACCCGAACACTGAAGCTTTCTTT	TRBV7-2	.	TRBJ1-1	.